The 3 T cell receptor beta chains reported below all come from one sample, sequenced in a study of blood T cells in healthy people across ages. Then a second PCR, running roughly 7 to 11 cycles, was carried out with a sample-barcoded 5' primer and a J-beta primer mix. TCRdb recomputed calls from the 5' RACE reads with MiXCR, one row per CDR3 protein. The table lists around 800,000 distinct CDR3 sequences, around a quarter of them singletons. This sample was also put to use in a study of T cells of mothers and their children.

Sample: blood. The receptors come from a boy younger than 18 in good health.

This clonotype was counted only a few times. This chain connects TRBV20-1 to TRBJ2-5, with D perhaps matching TRBD2 (5 bases). The DNA end favors TRBJ2-7, so the J call may be wrong. There are 12 residues in the CDR3. Per the germline V gene, CDR1 is DFQATT and CDR2 is SNEGSKA (reference sequence). Here the CDR3 DNA reads TGCAGTGCTTCCGGGATAACCTACGAGCAGTACTTC. This codes for CSASGITYEQYF.

The chain carries TRBV29-1 and TRBJ2-1; D unclear. The CDR3 extends over 14 amino acids. The V end lost 1 base, the J end lost 0 bases, and 7 bases lay between the germline ends. Germline V CDR1 and CDR2: SQVTM, ANQGSEA. CDR3 residues: CSVEGASSYNEQFF. The CDR3 DNA is TGCAGCGTTGAAGGGGCTAGCTCCTACAATGAGCAGTTCTTC.

This clonotype was found a few times. The rearrangement links TRBV24-1 to TRBJ2-5; possible D gene TRBD2, 5 bases. V lost 3 bases and J lost 5, with 12 bases in between. Germline CDR1 and CDR2: KGHDR and SFDVKD. This CDR3 comprises 14 residues. This chain's CDR3 is CATSDTREPETQYF. For the CDR3, the DNA is TGTGCCACCAGTGATACTAGGGAGCCCGAGACCCAGTACTTC.